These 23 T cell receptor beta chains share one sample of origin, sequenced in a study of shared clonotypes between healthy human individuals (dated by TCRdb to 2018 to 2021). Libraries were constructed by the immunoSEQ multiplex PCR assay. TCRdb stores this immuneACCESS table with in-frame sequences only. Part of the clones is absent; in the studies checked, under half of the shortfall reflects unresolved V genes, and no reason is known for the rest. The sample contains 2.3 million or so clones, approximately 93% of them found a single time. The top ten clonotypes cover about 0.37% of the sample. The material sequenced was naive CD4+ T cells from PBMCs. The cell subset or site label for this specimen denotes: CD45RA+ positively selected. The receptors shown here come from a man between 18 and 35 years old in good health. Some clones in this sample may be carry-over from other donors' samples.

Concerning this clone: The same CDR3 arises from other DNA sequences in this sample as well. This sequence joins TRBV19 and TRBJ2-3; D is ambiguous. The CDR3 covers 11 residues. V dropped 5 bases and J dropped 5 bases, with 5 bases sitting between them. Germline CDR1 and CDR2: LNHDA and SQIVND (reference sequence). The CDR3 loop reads CASSSRDTQYF. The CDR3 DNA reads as TGTGCCAGTAGTTCCCGAGATACGCAGTATTTT.

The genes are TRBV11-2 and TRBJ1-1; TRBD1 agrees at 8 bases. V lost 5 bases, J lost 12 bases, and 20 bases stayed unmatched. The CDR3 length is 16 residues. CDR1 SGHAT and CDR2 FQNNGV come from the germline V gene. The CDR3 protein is CASSPIRGIWTGYSFF. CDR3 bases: TGTGCCAGCAGCCCCATTAGGGGGATATGGACAGGGTACTCTTTCTTT. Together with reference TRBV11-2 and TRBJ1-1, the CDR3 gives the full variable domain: EAGVAQSPRYKIIEKRQSVAFWCNPISGHATLYWYQQILGQGPKLLIQFQNNGVVDDSQLPKDRFSAERLKGVDSTLKIQPAKLEDSAVYLCASSPIRGIWTGYSFFGQGTRLTVV.

In DNA form, the CDR3 reads TGTGCCAGCAGGCCTTCTTTTCTAAGCGGGAGGTCCATCATCACAGATACGCAGTATTTT. Amino acid sequence: CASRPSFLSGRSIITDTQYF. The rearrangement links TRBV27 to TRBJ2-3, with 9 bases aligning to TRBD2. The CDR3 runs 20 residues. Germline V gene sequence: CDR1 MNHEY, CDR2 SMNVEV (reference sequence). J lost 2 bases, V lost 6 bases, and 21 bases had no gene match.

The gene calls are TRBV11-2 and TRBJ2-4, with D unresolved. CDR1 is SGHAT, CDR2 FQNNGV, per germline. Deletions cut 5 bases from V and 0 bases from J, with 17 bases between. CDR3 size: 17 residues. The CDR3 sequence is CASSAPPSPVAKNIQYF. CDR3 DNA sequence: TGTGCCAGCAGCGCCCCCCCCAGTCCGGTAGCCAAAAACATTCAGTACTTC.

DNA for the CDR3: TGTGCCAGCAGCTTAGGGGGAGATGGCTACAATGAGCAGTTCTTC. Translation gives CASSLGGDGYNEQFF. This rearrangement joins TRBV11-3 to TRBJ2-1; tentatively, D is TRBD2 (5 bases). V lost 1 base to trimming and J lost 3 bases, with 10 bases between them. This CDR3 has 15 residues. Germline V lookup: CDR1 SGHNT, CDR2 YENEEA.

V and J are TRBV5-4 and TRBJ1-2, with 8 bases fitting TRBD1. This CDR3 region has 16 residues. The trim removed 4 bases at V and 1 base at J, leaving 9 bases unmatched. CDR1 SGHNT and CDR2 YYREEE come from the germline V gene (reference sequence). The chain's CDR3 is CASSSRTGSGNYGYTF. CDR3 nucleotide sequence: TGTGCCAGCAGCAGCCGGACAGGGTCTGGTAACTATGGCTACACCTTC. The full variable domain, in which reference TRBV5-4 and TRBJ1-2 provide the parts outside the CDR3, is ETGVTQSPTHLIKTRGQQVTLRCSSQSGHNTVSWYQQALGQGPQFIFQYYREEENGRGNFPPRFSGLQFPNYSSELNVNALELDDSALYLCASSSRTGSGNYGYTFGSGTRLTVV.

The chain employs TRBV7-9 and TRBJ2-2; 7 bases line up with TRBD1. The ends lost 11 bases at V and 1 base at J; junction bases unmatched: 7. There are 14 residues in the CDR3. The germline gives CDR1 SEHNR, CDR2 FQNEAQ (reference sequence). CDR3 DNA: TGTGCCGGGGGCCGGACAGGGAACACCGGGGAGCTGTTTTTT. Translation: CAGGRTGNTGELFF.

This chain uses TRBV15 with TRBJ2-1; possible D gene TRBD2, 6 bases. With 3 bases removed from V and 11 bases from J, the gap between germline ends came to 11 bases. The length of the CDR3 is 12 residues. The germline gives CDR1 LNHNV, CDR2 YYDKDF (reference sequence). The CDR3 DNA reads TGTGCCACCAGCAGGGGACTCAAAAAGCAGTTCTTC. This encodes CATSRGLKKQFF.

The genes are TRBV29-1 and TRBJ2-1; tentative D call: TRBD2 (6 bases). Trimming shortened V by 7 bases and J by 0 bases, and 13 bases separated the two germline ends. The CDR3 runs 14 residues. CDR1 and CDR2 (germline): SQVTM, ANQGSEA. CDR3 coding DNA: TGCAGCGCAGCGGGTTGGAGCTCCTACAATGAGCAGTTCTTC. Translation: CSAAGWSSYNEQFF.

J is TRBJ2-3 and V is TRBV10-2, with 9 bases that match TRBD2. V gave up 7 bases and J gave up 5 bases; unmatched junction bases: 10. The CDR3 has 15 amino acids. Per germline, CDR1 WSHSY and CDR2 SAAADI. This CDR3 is CASTVAGVLGDTQYF. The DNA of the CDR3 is TGCGCCAGCACGGTAGCGGGAGTGTTGGGAGATACGCAGTATTTT.

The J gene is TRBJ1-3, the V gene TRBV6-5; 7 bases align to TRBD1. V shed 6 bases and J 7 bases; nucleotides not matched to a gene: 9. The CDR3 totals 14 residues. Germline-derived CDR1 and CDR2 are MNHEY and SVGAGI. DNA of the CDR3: TGTGCCAGCAGATTGGGAGGGACAGCTAACACCATATATTTT. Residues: CASRLGGTANTIYF.

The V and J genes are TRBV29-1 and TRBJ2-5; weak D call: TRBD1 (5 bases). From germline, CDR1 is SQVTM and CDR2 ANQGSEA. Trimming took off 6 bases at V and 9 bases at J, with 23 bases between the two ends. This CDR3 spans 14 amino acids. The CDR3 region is CSVARVVGGGAQYF. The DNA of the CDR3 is TGCAGCGTCGCCAGGGTCGTTGGCGGTGGGGCCCAGTACTTC. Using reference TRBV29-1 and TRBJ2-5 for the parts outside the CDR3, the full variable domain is SAVISQKPSRDICQRGTSLTIQCQVDSQVTMMFWYRQQPGQSLTLIATANQGSEATYESGFVIDKFPISRPNLTFSTLTVSNMSPEDSSIYLCSVARVVGGGAQYFGPGTRLLVL.

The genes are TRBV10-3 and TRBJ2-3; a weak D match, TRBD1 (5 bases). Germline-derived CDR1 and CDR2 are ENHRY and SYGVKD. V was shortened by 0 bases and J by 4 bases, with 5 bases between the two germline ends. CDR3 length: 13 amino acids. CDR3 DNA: TGTGCCATCAGTGAGTCGGGGCCAGATACGCAGTATTTT. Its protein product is CAISESGPDTQYF.

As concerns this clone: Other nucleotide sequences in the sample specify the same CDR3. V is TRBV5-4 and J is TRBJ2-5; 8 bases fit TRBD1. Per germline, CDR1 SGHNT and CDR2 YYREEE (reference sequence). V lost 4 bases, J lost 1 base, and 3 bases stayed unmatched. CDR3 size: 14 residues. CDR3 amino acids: CASSPQGAQETQYF. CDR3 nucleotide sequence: TGTGCCAGCAGCCCCCAGGGGGCCCAAGAGACCCAGTACTTC. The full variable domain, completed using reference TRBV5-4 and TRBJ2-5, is ETGVTQSPTHLIKTRGQQVTLRCSSQSGHNTVSWYQQALGQGPQFIFQYYREEENGRGNFPPRFSGLQFPNYSSELNVNALELDDSALYLCASSPQGAQETQYFGPGTRLLVL.

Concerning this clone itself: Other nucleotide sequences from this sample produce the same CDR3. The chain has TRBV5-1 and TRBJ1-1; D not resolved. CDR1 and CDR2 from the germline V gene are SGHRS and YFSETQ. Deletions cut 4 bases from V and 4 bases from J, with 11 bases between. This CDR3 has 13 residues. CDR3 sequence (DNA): TGCGCCAGCAGCCCTCCCGGAGGCACTGAAGCTTTCTTT. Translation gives CASSPPGGTEAFF.

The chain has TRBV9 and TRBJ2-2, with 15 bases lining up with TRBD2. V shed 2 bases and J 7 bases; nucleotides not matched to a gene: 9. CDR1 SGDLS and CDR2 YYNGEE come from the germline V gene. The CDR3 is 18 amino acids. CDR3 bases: TGTGCCAGCAGCGTCGGGGCGGGACTAGCGGGAGGATACGGGGAGCTGTTTTTT. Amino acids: CASSVGAGLAGGYGELFF.

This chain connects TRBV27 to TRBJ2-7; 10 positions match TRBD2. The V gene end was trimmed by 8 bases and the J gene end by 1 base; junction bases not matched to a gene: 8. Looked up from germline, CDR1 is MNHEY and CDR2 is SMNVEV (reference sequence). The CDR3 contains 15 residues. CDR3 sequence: CASSGQLAGSYEQYF. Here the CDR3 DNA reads TGTGCCAGCTCGGGACAACTAGCGGGGTCCTACGAGCAGTACTTC.

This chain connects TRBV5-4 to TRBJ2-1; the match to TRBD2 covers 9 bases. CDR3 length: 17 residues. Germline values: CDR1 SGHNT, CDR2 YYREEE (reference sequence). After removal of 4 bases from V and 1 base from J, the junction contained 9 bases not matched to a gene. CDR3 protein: CASSTGSGSRSYNEQFF. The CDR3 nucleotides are TGTGCCAGCAGCACTGGTAGCGGGAGTCGATCCTACAATGAGCAGTTCTTC.

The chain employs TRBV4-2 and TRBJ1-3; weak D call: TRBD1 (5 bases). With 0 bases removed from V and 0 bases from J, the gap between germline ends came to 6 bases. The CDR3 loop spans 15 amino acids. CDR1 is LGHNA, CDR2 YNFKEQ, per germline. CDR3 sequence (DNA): TGTGCCAGCAGCCAAGACAGGGTCTCTGGAAACACCATATATTTT. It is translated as CASSQDRVSGNTIYF.

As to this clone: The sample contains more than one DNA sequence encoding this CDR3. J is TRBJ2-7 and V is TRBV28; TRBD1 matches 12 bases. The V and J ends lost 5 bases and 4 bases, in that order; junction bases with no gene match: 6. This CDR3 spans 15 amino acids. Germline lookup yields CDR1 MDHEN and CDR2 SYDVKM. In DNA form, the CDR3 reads TGTGCCAGCAGTCCACCGGGACAGGGGGCTTACGAGCAGTACTTC. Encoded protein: CASSPPGQGAYEQYF.

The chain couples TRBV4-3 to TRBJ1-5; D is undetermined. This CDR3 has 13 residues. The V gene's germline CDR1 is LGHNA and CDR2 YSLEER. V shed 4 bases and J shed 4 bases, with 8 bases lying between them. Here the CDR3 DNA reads TGCGCCAGCAGCCGACACCCGAATCAGCCCCAGCATTTT. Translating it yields CASSRHPNQPQHF.

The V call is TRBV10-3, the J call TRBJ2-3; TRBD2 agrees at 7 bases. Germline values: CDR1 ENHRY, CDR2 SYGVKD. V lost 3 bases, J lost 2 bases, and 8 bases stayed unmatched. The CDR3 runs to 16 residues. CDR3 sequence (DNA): TGTGCCATCAGTGATTACGGGAGGTTGGACACAGATACGCAGTATTTT. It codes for CAISDYGRLDTDTQYF.

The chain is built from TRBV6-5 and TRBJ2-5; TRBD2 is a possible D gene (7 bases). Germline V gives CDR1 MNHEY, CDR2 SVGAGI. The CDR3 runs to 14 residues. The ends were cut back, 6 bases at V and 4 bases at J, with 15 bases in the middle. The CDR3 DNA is TGTGCCAGCAGCCTGACGGGGGGCCGAGAGACCCAGTACTTC. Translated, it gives CASSLTGGRETQYF.